The 6 T cell receptor beta chains below were found in one sample sequenced in a study of T cell repertoires in aging, cancer and after chemotherapy. Rearranged V-D-J TRB sequences were amplified with a mixed TRB-A/B primer pool. Each CDR3 protein gets one entry after TCRdb re-called the multiplex PCR reads with MiXCR. The sample shows roughly 1,800 distinct CDR3 sequences, roughly 15% of them seen only once. The template was genomic DNA from peripheral blood, not RNA. Sequencing was carried out using blood. The receptor set was obtained from a human donor with a solid tumor.

Relative to its sample, this clonotype is medium-sized. The chain recombines TRBV27 with TRBJ1-4; TRBD1 matches 7 bases. Germline V gene data show CDR1 as MNHEY and CDR2 as SMNVEV (reference sequence). Germline trimming cut 3 bases from V and 5 bases from J; bases unmatched to any gene: 6. This CDR3 is built from 15 residues. The CDR3 DNA follows: TGTGCCAGCAGTTTGTTCAGGGGGAGCAATGAAAAACTGTTTTTT. Its protein is CASSLFRGSNEKLFF.

This clonotype is large by share. The chain is built from TRBV6-5 and TRBJ1-6; D is unresolved. V was trimmed by 4 bases and J by 10 bases, leaving 17 bases between them. The V gene's germline CDR1 is MNHEY and CDR2 SVGAGI. The CDR3 consists of 15 residues. CDR3 bases: TGTGCCAGCAGTTCCGTCGCGGTGTTGGGGTCACCCCTCCACTTT. As protein: CASSSVAVLGSPLHF.

Sample share makes this clonotype medium-sized. The V gene is TRBV6-1, the J gene TRBJ1-1; no clear D gene. V was clipped by 8 bases and J by 4 bases, with 11 bases between them. Germline V gives CDR1 MNHNS, CDR2 SASEGT. CDR3 length: 12 residues. CDR3 sequence reads: CASHRDVTEAFF. The DNA of the CDR3 is TGTGCCAGCCACCGGGATGTCACTGAAGCTTTCTTT.

In its sample, this clonotype was seen a few times. The chain combines TRBV4-3 with TRBJ2-3; TRBD1 or TRBD2 may be the D gene (5 bases each). Between the trimmed V and J ends, which lost 4 bases and 1 base, there was a span of 15 bases. Looked up from germline, CDR1 is LGHNA and CDR2 is YSLEER. The CDR3 has 16 residues. The CDR3 loop is CASSPSTGRGTDTQYF. Here the CDR3 DNA reads TGCGCCAGCAGCCCCTCCACGGGGCGGGGCACAGATACGCAGTATTTT.

This clonotype was picked up a small number of times. The chain couples TRBV28 to TRBJ2-1; D is perhaps TRBD1 or TRBD2 (5 bases each). The CDR3 extends over 16 amino acids. The germline V gene has CDR1 MDHEN and CDR2 SYDVKM. V was trimmed by 6 bases and J by 1 base, leaving 16 bases between them. CDR3 nucleotides: TGTGCCAGCAGCCCTACAGGACGGGGTTCCTACAATGAGCAGTTCTTC. Translating gives CASSPTGRGSYNEQFF. Based on the CDR3 plus reference TRBV28 and TRBJ2-1, the full variable domain is DVKVTQSSRYLVKRTGEKVFLECVQDMDHENMFWYRQDPGLGLRLIYFSYDVKMKEKGDIPEGYSVSREKKERFSLILESASTNQTSMYLCASSPTGRGSYNEQFFGPGTRLTVL.

CDR3 region: CASSRTGLYTYEQYF. The CDR3 bases are TGTGCCAGCAGCCGGACAGGGCTTTATACCTACGAGCAGTACTTC. The rearrangement joins TRBV11-2 to TRBJ2-7; TRBD1 matches 8 bases. Germline CDR1 and CDR2: SGHAT and FQNNGV. With V trimmed by 5 bases and J by 2 bases, 8 bases remained unmatched. The CDR3 is 15 residues long. Full variable domain (remainder filled in from reference TRBV11-2 and TRBJ2-7): EAGVAQSPRYKIIEKRQSVAFWCNPISGHATLYWYQQILGQGPKLLIQFQNNGVVDDSQLPKDRFSAERLKGVDSTLKIQPAKLEDSAVYLCASSRTGLYTYEQYFGPGTRLTVT.